This T cell receptor beta chain derives from a study of read filtering for tumor transcriptome and immune sequencing. For the study at large: Transcriptome libraries were built from DNase-treated RNA. General study points: Sorted CD138-negative bone marrow cells were not purified T cells. In IR-seq, single-read clonotypes were around four fifths of clonotypes but around 3.2% of reads.

The library was built from about 0.4 ug RNA with molecular barcoded adaptors for alpha/delta and beta/gamma chains. TCRdb independently ran MiXCR on the reads; one entry per CDR3 protein. The repertoire holds 90,000 to 95,000 distinct CDR3 sequences, with about a fifth as singletons. This clonotype was recorded a few times. Its antigen is not known. The CDR3 contains 12 residues. V lost 6 bases, J lost 5 bases, and 13 bases lay in between. Germline V gene data show CDR1 as DFQATT and CDR2 as SNEGSKA (reference sequence). The gene calls are TRBV20-1 and TRBJ1-1; D not resolved. This receptor was identified in a donor aged 40 or older with multiple myeloma. Input material: a population of CD138-negative cells sorted from bone marrow. The CDR3 loop is CSAQVGPTEAFF. CDR3 in DNA: TGCAGTGCCCAGGTAGGACCAACTGAAGCTTTCTTT.